This TCR beta chain is from a study of T-cell reconstitution after alpha-beta-depleted transplantation in children (dated by TCRdb to the mid-2010s). For context, the study as a whole: Using TCR repertoire profiling, the study quantitatively followed how T-cell immune reconstitution unfolded in children after TCRalphabeta/CD19-depleted allogeneic hematopoietic cell transplantation.

Trimming takes 3 bases off V and 2 bases off J; junction bases not matched to a gene: 7. CDR1 and CDR2 were assigned from the germline V gene as SGHTA and FQGNSA. Measured from the cysteine to the phenylalanine, the CDR3 is 16 residues long. Only the CDR3 DNA stays, 48 bases, in frame from base 1. This clonotype was seen a few times. The antigen it recognizes is unknown. Base qualities are not provided; no much larger clone lies one nucleotide away. The method was PCR. Sequencing used an Illumina HiSeq 2500. TCR library preparation used molecular barcoding, with unique molecular identifiers applied to normalize quantification of the TCRbeta repertoire. TCRdb reprocessing: public reads trimmed at Q25 with fastp, clones called with MiXCR, in-frame beta chains kept. Rows matching on CDR3 protein sequence are summarized as one entry with the most common DNA and genes. This sample gives roughly 300,000 distinct CDR3 sequences in total; approximately 10% of them show up just once. The ten most abundant clones make up approximately 2.3% of the sample.

The sequencing here drew on PBMCs from the stem cell graft donor, taken from the stem cell graft. Recombination linked TRBV7-2 to TRBJ2-7, and 10 bases in between align with TRBD1. The receptor's source is a human donor who donated a stem cell graft to a child with acute lymphoblastic leukemia. The encoded CDR3 is CASSLVPGQGTYEQYF. The DNA sequence is TGTGCCAGCAGCTTGGTTCCGGGACAGGGGACCTACGAGCAGTACTTC.